One and the same sample provided the 32 T cell receptor beta chains below, sequenced in a study of blood T cell repertoires in COVID-19. Sequencing was performed with immunoSEQ multiplex PCR; in TCRdb, only in-frame clones are kept and a portion is missing. The data hold roughly 180,000 clones, with approximately 83% observed a single time. Material: peripheral blood. Source of these receptors: a man aged 60 to 75 with acute or convalescent COVID-19.

The chain links TRBV6-1 to TRBJ1-4; tentatively, D is TRBD1 (6 bases). The length of the CDR3 is 14 residues. Trimming took off 2 bases at V and 8 bases at J, with 12 bases between the two ends. The germline V gene encodes CDR1 MNHNS and CDR2 SASEGT. CDR3 nucleotide sequence: TGTGCCAGCAGTGAAACAGGGACCGAAGAAAAACTGTTTTTT. This translates into CASSETGTEEKLFF.

A few counts support this clone. The rearrangement joins TRBV7-2 to TRBJ1-1; 7 nucleotides agree with TRBD1. Looked up from germline, CDR1 is SGHTA and CDR2 is FQGNSA. With V trimmed by 1 base and J by 11 bases, 7 bases remained unmatched. There are 13 residues in the CDR3. The CDR3 protein is CASSLDLGGQAFF. CDR3 sequence (DNA): TGTGCCAGCAGCTTAGATTTGGGGGGACAGGCTTTCTTT.

A note on this clone: At one boundary the junction diverges from the germline segment, which might be a read error. This chain connects TRBV20-1 to TRBJ2-7; TRBD2 matches at 14 bases. This CDR3 spans 14 amino acids. In germline, CDR1 is DFQATT, CDR2 SNEGSKA (reference sequence). This CDR3 is CSASNTGTSGSRNF. The CDR3 nucleotides are TGCAGTGCTAGTAATACTGGGACTAGCGGGAGTCGGAACTTC.

The V gene is TRBV6-2 or TRBV6-3, the J gene TRBJ2-5, with TRBD2 matching 12 bases. The CDR3 totals 15 residues. Germline CDR1 is MNHEY and CDR2 is SVGEGT. With 2 bases clipped from V and 5 bases from J, the junction kept 3 bases outside the gene matches. The CDR3 DNA sequence: TGTGCCAGCAGTTACACCGGACTAGCGGGGGAGACCCAGTACTTC. It yields the protein CASSYTGLAGETQYF.

The rearrangement joins TRBV10-3 to TRBJ1-1; 10 bases are a match to TRBD1. The CDR3 has 17 amino acids. The V and J ends lost 0 bases and 0 bases, in that order; junction bases with no gene match: 4. Germline V gene lookup returns CDR1 ENHRY and CDR2 SYGVKD. CDR3 amino acids: CAISESRTGGVNTEAFF. CDR3 DNA sequence: TGTGCCATCAGTGAGTCCAGGACAGGGGGGGTGAACACTGAAGCTTTCTTT.

DNA for the CDR3: TGTGCCAGCAGCTTCCGGGGGGCTGAAGCTTTCTTT. Translated: CASSFRGAEAFF. J is TRBJ1-1 and V is TRBV7-2, with D maybe TRBD1 (5 bases). Trimming removed 3 bases from V and 6 bases from J, with 8 bases in between. Germline CDR1 SGHTA, CDR2 FQGNSA. CDR3 length equals 12 residues.

This chain joins TRBV12-3 or TRBV12-4 and TRBJ2-5, with D perhaps TRBD2 (7 bases). The V end lost 3 bases, the J end lost 11 bases, and 13 bases lay between the germline ends. CDR3 length: 12 residues. The CDR3 coding sequence is TGTGCCAGCAGTTTGAGGGGAGGGGGTCAGTACTTC. Protein product: CASSLRGGGQYF.

The V gene is TRBV7-8, the J gene TRBJ1-6, with TRBD1 identical over 7 bases. The germline V gene encodes CDR1 SGHVS and CDR2 FQNEAQ. The CDR3 is 15 amino acids. V lost 0 bases, J lost 10 bases, and 6 bases stayed unmatched. The CDR3 DNA reads TGTGCCAGCAGCTTAGCGAACAGGGGTAGATCACCCCTCCACTTT. The encoded protein is CASSLANRGRSPLHF.

This chain links TRBV6-5 with TRBJ1-5, with D possibly TRBD1 on 5 matching bases. Per germline, CDR1 MNHEY and CDR2 SVGAGI. Deletions cut 6 bases from V and 3 bases from J, with 9 bases between. This CDR3 has 13 amino acids. The CDR3: CASRPGNNQPQHF. For the CDR3, the DNA is TGTGCCAGCAGGCCAGGGAACAATCAGCCCCAGCATTTT.

The chain couples TRBV7-9 to TRBJ1-2, with TRBD1 as a possible D gene (6 bases). The CDR3 is made up of 19 amino acids. The ends were cut back, 5 bases at V and 8 bases at J, with 33 bases in the middle. Germline loops: CDR1 SEHNR, CDR2 FQNEAQ (reference sequence). This CDR3 is CASSPSLGASGTIGDGYTF. As DNA, the CDR3 is TGTGCCAGCAGCCCAAGTCTAGGGGCCTCGGGGACAATAGGGGACGGCTACACCTTC.

A word on this clone: This specimen includes other DNA sequences encoding the same CDR3. The chain carries TRBV9 and TRBJ2-5; a possible D gene is TRBD1 (6 bases). Trimming took off 3 bases at V and 2 bases at J, with 11 bases between the two ends. Per germline, CDR1 SGDLS and CDR2 YYNGEE. The CDR3 spans 14 residues. The CDR3 region is CASSAGQQQETQYF. The CDR3 DNA reads TGTGCCAGCAGCGCTGGACAGCAGCAAGAGACCCAGTACTTC.

This chain uses TRBV5-1 with TRBJ1-1, with 7 bases fitting TRBD1. V was pared by 5 bases and J by 5 bases, with 6 bases of the junction left unmatched. Germline-derived CDR1 and CDR2 are SGHRS and YFSETQ. The length of the CDR3 is 13 residues. CDR3 loop: CASSRQGETEAFF. CDR3 bases: TGCGCCAGCAGTCGACAGGGTGAGACTGAAGCTTTCTTT.

The V call is TRBV23-1, the J call TRBJ2-1, with 7 bases identical to TRBD1. TRBV23-1 is given ORF status, its function remaining uncertain. J gave up 0 bases and V 1 base, and 9 bases lay outside the gene matches. CDR3 length: 18 amino acids. This CDR3 is CASSQLPYRDSSYNEQFF. In DNA form, the CDR3 reads TGCGCCAGCAGTCAATTGCCTTACCGGGACAGCTCCTACAATGAGCAGTTCTTC.

The V gene is TRBV3-1 (or the pseudogene TRBV3-2), the J gene TRBJ2-5; 7 nucleotides match TRBD1. The V segment lost 10 bases and the J segment 2 bases; nucleotides outside the gene matches: 7. Germline lookup yields CDR1 LGHDT and CDR2 YNNKEL (reference sequence). The CDR3 is 13 residues long. As DNA, the CDR3 is TGTGCCACTCAGTTCAGGGGGCAAGAGACCCAGTACTTC. As protein: CATQFRGQETQYF.

The chain couples TRBV11-2 to TRBJ1-1, with D maybe TRBD1 (5 bases). The CDR3 runs 14 residues. The V gene's germline CDR1 is SGHAT and CDR2 FQNNGV. The V and J ends lost 5 bases and 1 base respectively, with 11 bases between them. This CDR3 is CASSRMDTNTEAFF. The CDR3 region has the DNA TGTGCCAGCAGCCGAATGGACACGAACACTGAAGCTTTCTTT.

The chain recombines TRBV24-1 with TRBJ2-7, with D maybe TRBD1 (5 bases). The CDR3 extends over 14 amino acids. Trimming shortened V by 0 bases and J by 7 bases, and 12 bases separated the two germline ends. Germline values: CDR1 KGHDR, CDR2 SFDVKD. The CDR3 reads CATSDLGREGEQYF. The DNA of the CDR3 is TGTGCCACCAGTGATTTGGGCAGGGAAGGAGAGCAGTACTTC.

The chain has TRBV7-2 and TRBJ1-1; a weak D match, TRBD1 (6 bases). V was cut by 1 base and J by 7 bases, with 10 bases left in between. The germline V gene has CDR1 SGHTA and CDR2 FQGNSA. This CDR3 comprises 13 residues. The CDR3 DNA is TGTGCCAGCAGCTTAGAATCACAGGGTGAAGCTTTCTTT. Translation gives CASSLESQGEAFF. Combining the CDR3 with reference TRBV7-2 and TRBJ1-1 gives the whole variable domain GAGVSQSPSNKVTEKGKDVELRCDPISGHTALYWYRQSLGQGLEFLIYFQGNSAPDKSGLPSDRFSAERTGGSVSTLTIQRTQQEDSAVYLCASSLESQGEAFFGQGTRLTVV.

This rearrangement joins TRBV2 to TRBJ1-4; no definite D call. The CDR3 is 13 residues long. Trimming stripped 5 bases from V and 4 bases from J, with 8 bases between. Germline values: CDR1 SNHLY, CDR2 FYNNEI. CDR3 in DNA: TGTGCCAGCAGTCCCGAGATTAATGAAAAACTGTTTTTT. This sequence encodes CASSPEINEKLFF.

The chain couples TRBV6-5 to TRBJ1-5, with TRBD1 matching over 7 bases. This CDR3 region has 12 residues. CDR1 and CDR2 from the germline V gene are MNHEY and SVGAGI. The junction had 7 bases not matched to a gene; V was cut back by 6 bases and J by 11 bases. This CDR3 reads CASRLQGSAQHF. The CDR3 region has the DNA TGTGCCAGCAGGTTACAGGGGTCGGCCCAGCATTTT.

V usage is TRBV29-1 and J usage is TRBJ1-1, with 11 bases matching TRBD1. CDR1 and CDR2 (germline): SQVTM, ANQGSEA. This CDR3 comprises 13 residues. Trimming at V came to 7 bases and at J to 5 bases, leaving 6 bases not matched to a gene. DNA of the CDR3: TGCAGCGCCGGACAGGGGGCGCGAACTGAAGCTTTCTTT. It codes for CSAGQGARTEAFF.

On this clone itself: Other DNA sequences in this sample translate to the same CDR3. J is TRBJ2-1 and V is TRBV27; D possibly corresponds to TRBD1 (6 bases). Germline CDR1 reads MNHEY; CDR2 reads SMNVEV (reference sequence). V was pared by 11 bases and J by 0 bases, with 14 bases between. CDR3 length: 14 residues. The CDR3 region is CASRAGVSYNEQFF. The DNA of the CDR3 is TGTGCCTCCAGAGCAGGGGTCTCCTACAATGAGCAGTTCTTC.

The chain has TRBV5-1 and TRBJ2-1, with TRBD2 matching 8 bases. Trimming at V came to 5 bases and at J to 6 bases, leaving 7 bases not matched to a gene. The CDR3 is 14 amino acids. Germline V gene lookup returns CDR1 SGHRS and CDR2 YFSETQ. The CDR3 region is CASSAGGLFNEQFF. The CDR3 bases are TGCGCCAGCAGTGCGGGAGGTCTCTTCAATGAGCAGTTCTTC.

CDR3 in amino acids: CASSHRTGVCEKLFF. The CDR3 DNA follows: TGTGCCAGCAGCCACCGGACAGGGGTTTGTGAAAAACTGTTTTTT. The chain combines TRBV4-2 with TRBJ1-4, with 9 bases that match TRBD1. The J segment lost 7 bases and the V segment lost 3 bases, leaving 6 bases of the junction unmatched. Germline V gene lookup returns CDR1 LGHNA and CDR2 YNFKEQ. The CDR3 has 15 amino acids.

The rearrangement joins TRBV11-3 to TRBJ2-1; D possibly corresponds to TRBD2 (6 bases). Germline V lookup: CDR1 SGHNT, CDR2 YENEEA. V was clipped by 0 bases and J by 6 bases, with 12 bases between them. The CDR3 has 15 residues. In nucleotides, the CDR3 is TGTGCCAGCAGCTTAGATGGGGTCGGGGGCAATGAGCAGTTCTTC. Protein product: CASSLDGVGGNEQFF. The full variable domain, completed using reference TRBV11-3 and TRBJ2-1, is EAGVVQSPRYKIIEKKQPVAFWCNPISGHNTLYWYLQNLGQGPELLIRYENEEAVDDSQLPKDRFSAERLKGVDSTLKIQPAELGDSAVYLCASSLDGVGGNEQFFGPGTRLTVL.

The genes are TRBV28 and TRBJ1-2; no definite D call. The CDR3 extends over 14 amino acids. Germline V CDR1 and CDR2: MDHEN, SYDVKM. The V end was cut by 1 base, the J end by 0 bases, with 6 bases between. The CDR3, as DNA: TGTGCCAGCAGTTTATTGCCTACTAACTATGGCTACACCTTC. As protein: CASSLLPTNYGYTF.

In nucleotides, the CDR3 is TGCAGTGCGCCAGGGAACACTGAAGCTTTCTTT. Residues: CSAPGNTEAFF. The V and J genes are TRBV20-1 and TRBJ1-1; D not resolved. The CDR3 totals 11 residues. Per the germline V gene, CDR1 is DFQATT and CDR2 is SNEGSKA (reference sequence). Trimming cost V 6 bases and J 1 base, with 6 bases left between them.

The genes are TRBV11-2 and TRBJ1-1, with TRBD1 matching over 7 bases. The CDR3 contains 14 residues. Germline values: CDR1 SGHAT, CDR2 FQNNGV. Trimming removed 4 bases from V and 10 bases from J; junction bases left unmatched: 12. CDR3 region: CASSSDRASAGAFF. The DNA for the CDR3 is TGTGCCAGCAGCTCTGACAGGGCTTCAGCGGGAGCTTTCTTT.

This sequence joins TRBV7-9 and TRBJ2-5; 11 nucleotides align to TRBD2. Trimming took 5 bases from V and 3 from J; bases not matched to a gene: 8. CDR1 and CDR2 from the germline V gene are SEHNR and FQNEAQ (reference sequence). The CDR3 spans 16 residues. CDR3 nucleotides: TGTGCCAGCAGCATGAGACTAGCGGGGATAGAAGAGACCCAGTACTTC. Residues: CASSMRLAGIEETQYF.

The chain is built from TRBV28 and TRBJ2-1; no clear D. The V end was cut by 1 base, the J end by 3 bases, with 10 bases between. The germline V gene encodes CDR1 MDHEN and CDR2 SYDVKM. This CDR3 is 15 amino acids long. The chain's CDR3 is CASSLSGRYYNEQFF. Here the CDR3 DNA reads TGTGCCAGCAGTTTATCAGGTCGTTACTACAATGAGCAGTTCTTC.

This chain joins TRBV28 and TRBJ1-4, with 7 bases fitting TRBD1. V lost 5 bases, J lost 8 bases, and 8 bases stayed unmatched. The CDR3 loop spans 14 amino acids. Germline CDR1 and CDR2: MDHEN and SYDVKM. The CDR3 spells CASSLDRVREKLFF. In nucleotides, the CDR3 is TGTGCCAGCAGTCTCGACAGGGTTCGGGAAAAACTGTTTTTT.

This clone was detected once. The rearrangement joins TRBV2 to TRBJ2-3; D is unresolved. CDR1 and CDR2 from the germline V gene are SNHLY and FYNNEI. V lost 10 bases and J 0 bases, leaving 17 bases between the germline ends. The CDR3 has 15 amino acids. The CDR3 sequence: CANQARTVSTDTQYF. In DNA form, the CDR3 reads TGTGCCAACCAGGCGAGAACAGTTAGCACAGATACGCAGTATTTT.

The J gene is TRBJ2-3, the V gene TRBV9; the match to TRBD2 covers 7 bases. Germline CDR1 and CDR2: SGDLS and YYNGEE. J lost 4 bases, V lost 0 bases, and 8 bases had no gene match. This CDR3 has 16 amino acids. The CDR3 DNA follows: TGTGCCAGCAGCGTAGAGACTAGCCAAATGGCAGATACGCAGTATTTT. Translating it yields CASSVETSQMADTQYF.